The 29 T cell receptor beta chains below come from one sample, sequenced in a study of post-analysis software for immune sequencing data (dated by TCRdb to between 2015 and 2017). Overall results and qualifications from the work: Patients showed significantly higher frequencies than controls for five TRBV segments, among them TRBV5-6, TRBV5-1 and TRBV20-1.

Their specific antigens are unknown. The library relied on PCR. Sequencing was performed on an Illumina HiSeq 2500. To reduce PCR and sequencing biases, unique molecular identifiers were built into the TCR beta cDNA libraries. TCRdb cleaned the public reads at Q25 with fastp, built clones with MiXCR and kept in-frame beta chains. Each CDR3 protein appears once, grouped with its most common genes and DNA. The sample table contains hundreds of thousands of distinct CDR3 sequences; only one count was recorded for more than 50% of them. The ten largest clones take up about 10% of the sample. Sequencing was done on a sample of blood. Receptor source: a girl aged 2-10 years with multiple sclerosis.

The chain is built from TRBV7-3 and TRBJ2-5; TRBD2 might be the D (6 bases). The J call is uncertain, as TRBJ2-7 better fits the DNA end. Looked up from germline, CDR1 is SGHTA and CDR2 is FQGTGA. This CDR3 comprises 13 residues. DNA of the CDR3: TGTGCCAGCAGCTTAAGTAGGGACTCCGAGCAGTACTTC. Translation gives CASSLSRDSEQYF.

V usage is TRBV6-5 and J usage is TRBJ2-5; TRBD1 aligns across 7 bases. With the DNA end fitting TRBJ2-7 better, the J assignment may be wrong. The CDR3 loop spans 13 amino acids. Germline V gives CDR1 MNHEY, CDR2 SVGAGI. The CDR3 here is CASTKSGGYEQYF. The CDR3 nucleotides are TGTGCCAGCACCAAGTCAGGGGGCTACGAGCAGTACTTC.

CDR3 coding DNA: TGTGCCAGCACATACCGGCCGTCTGGGACCACAGATACGCAGTATTTT. Translation: CASTYRPSGTTDTQYF. The rearrangement links TRBV6-6 to TRBJ2-3; D is perhaps TRBD1 or TRBD2 (5 bases each). The CDR3 is 16 amino acids. Trimming removed 7 bases from V and 2 bases from J, with 19 bases in between. CDR1 is MNHNY and CDR2 is SVGAGI in the germline V gene (reference sequence).

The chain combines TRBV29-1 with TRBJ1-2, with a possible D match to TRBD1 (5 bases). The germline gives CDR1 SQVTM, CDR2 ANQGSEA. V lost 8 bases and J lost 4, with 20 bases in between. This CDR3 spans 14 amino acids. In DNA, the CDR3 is TGCAGCATAAGACCCCAGGGTGCGGGCTATGGCTACACCTTC. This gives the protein CSIRPQGAGYGYTF.

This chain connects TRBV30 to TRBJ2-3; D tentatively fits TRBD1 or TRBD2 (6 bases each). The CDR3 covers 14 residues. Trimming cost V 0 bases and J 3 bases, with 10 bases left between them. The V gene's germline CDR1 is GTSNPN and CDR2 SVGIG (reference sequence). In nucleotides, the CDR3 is TGTGCCTGGAGTGTCGGGGGCGCGACAGATACGCAGTATTTT. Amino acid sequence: CAWSVGGATDTQYF.

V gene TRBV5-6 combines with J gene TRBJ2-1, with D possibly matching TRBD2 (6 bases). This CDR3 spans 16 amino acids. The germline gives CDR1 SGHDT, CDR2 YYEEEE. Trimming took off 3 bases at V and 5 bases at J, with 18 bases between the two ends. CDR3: CASSSRILLADNEQFF. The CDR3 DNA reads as TGTGCCAGCAGCTCCCGTATCTTACTAGCCGACAATGAGCAGTTCTTC.

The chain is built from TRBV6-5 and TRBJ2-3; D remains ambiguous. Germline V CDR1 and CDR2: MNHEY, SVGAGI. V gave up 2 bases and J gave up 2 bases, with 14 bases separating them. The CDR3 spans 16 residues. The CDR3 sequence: CASSYGNKLTTDTQYF. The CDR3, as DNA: TGTGCCAGCAGTTACGGTAACAAGCTTACCACAGATACGCAGTATTTT.

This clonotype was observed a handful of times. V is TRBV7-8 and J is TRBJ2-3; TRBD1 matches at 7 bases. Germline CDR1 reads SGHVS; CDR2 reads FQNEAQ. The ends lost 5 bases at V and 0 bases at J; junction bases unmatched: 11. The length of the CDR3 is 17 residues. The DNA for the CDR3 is TGTGCCAGCAGCCCGCGTCCTACAGGGGCTAGCACAGATACGCAGTATTTT. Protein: CASSPRPTGASTDTQYF.

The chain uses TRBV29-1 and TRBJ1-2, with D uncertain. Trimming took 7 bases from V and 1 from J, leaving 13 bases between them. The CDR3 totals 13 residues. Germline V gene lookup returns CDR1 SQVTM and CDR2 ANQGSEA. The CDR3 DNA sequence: TGCAGCGCGCTGAGGACCAATAACTATGGCTACACCTTC. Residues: CSALRTNNYGYTF.

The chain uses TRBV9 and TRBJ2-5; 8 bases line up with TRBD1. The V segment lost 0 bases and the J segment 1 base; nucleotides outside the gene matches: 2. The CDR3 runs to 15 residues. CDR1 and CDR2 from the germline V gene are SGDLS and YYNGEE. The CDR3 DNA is TGTGCCAGCAGCGTAGGTGACAGGGGCCAAGAGACCCAGTACTTC. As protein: CASSVGDRGQETQYF.

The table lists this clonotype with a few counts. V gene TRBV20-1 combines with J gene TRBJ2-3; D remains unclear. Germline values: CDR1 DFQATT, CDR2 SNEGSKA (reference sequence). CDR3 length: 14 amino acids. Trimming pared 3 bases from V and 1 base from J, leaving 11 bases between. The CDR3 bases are TGCAGTGCTAGCAAGGGCAGCCGCACAGATACGCAGTATTTT. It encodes CSASKGSRTDTQYF.

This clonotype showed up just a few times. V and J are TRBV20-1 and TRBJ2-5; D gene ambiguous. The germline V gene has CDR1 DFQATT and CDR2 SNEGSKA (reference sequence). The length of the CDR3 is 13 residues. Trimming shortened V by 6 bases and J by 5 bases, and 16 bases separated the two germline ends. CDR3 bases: TGCAGTGCACGACGGATTAGTTTGGAGACCCAGTACTTC. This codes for CSARRISLETQYF.

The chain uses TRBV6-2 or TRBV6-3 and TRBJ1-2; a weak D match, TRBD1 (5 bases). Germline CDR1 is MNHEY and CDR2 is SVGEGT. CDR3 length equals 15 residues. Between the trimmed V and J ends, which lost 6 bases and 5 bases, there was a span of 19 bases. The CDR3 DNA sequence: TGTGCCAGCAGACCCAAAGGACATCCCGTTTATGGCTACACCTTC. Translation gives CASRPKGHPVYGYTF.

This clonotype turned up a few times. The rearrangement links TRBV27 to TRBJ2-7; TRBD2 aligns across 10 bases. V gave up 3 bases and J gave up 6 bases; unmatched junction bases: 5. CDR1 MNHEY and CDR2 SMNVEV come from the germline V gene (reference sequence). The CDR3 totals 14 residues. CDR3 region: CASSFASGSGEQYF. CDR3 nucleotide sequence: TGTGCCAGCAGTTTTGCTAGCGGGAGCGGCGAGCAGTACTTC.

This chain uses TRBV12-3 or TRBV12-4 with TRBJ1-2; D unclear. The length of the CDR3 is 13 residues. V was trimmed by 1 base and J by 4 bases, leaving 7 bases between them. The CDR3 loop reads CASSLDTLYGYTF. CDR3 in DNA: TGTGCCAGCAGTTTAGACACGCTCTATGGCTACACCTTC.

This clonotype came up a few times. CDR3 DNA sequence: TGCAGTGCTAGGGACTCTAGCGTACTAACAGATACGCAGTATTTT. It translates to CSARDSSVLTDTQYF. This rearrangement joins TRBV20-1 to TRBJ2-3, with a weak D call TRBD2 (6 bases). Germline assignment: CDR1 DFQATT and CDR2 SNEGSKA (reference sequence). The CDR3 length is 15 residues. V was trimmed by 3 bases and J by 3 bases, leaving 16 bases between them.

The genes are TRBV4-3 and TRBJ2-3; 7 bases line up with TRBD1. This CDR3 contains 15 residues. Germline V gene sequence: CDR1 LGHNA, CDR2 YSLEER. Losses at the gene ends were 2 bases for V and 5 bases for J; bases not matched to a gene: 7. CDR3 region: CASSQQTGRVDTQYF. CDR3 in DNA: TGCGCCAGCAGCCAACAGACAGGGCGGGTAGATACGCAGTATTTT.

The CDR3 here is CSARGTDIYGYTF. In nucleotides, the CDR3 is TGCAGTGCTAGGGGCACGGACATCTATGGCTACACCTTC. The V gene is TRBV20-1, the J gene TRBJ1-2, with a possible D match to TRBD1 (5 bases). Germline CDR1 and CDR2: DFQATT and SNEGSKA (reference sequence). The V end lost 3 bases, the J end lost 4 bases, and 12 bases lay between the germline ends. The CDR3 consists of 13 residues.

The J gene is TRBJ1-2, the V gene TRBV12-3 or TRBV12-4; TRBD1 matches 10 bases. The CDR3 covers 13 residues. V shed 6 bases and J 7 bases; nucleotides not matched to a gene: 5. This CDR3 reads CASRTGTGVGYTF. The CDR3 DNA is TGTGCCAGCAGGACCGGGACAGGGGTTGGCTACACCTTC.

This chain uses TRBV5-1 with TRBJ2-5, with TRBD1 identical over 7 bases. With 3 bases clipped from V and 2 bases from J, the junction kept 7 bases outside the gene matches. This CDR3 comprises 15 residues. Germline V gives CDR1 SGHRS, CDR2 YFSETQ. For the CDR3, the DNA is TGCGCCAGCAGCTCGACAGGGTCTTGGCAAGAGACCCAGTACTTC. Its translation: CASSSTGSWQETQYF.

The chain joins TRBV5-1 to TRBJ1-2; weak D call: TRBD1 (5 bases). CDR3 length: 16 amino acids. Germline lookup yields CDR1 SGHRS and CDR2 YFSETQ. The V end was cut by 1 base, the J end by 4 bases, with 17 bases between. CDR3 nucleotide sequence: TGCGCCAGCAGCTTGAGCCGGGACGGGGTTAGCTATGGCTACACCTTC. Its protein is CASSLSRDGVSYGYTF. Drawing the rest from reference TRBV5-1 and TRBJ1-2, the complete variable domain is KAGVTQTPRYLIKTRGQQVTLSCSPISGHRSVSWYQQTPGQGLQFLFEYFSETQRNKGNFPGRFSGRQFSNSRSEMNVSTLELGDSALYLCASSLSRDGVSYGYTFGSGTRLTVV.

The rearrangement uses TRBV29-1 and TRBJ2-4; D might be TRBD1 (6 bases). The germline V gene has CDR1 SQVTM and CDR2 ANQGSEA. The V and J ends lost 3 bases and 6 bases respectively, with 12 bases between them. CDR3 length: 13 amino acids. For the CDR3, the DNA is TGCAGCGTTGACGGACAGCTCCCAAACATTCAGTACTTC. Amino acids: CSVDGQLPNIQYF.

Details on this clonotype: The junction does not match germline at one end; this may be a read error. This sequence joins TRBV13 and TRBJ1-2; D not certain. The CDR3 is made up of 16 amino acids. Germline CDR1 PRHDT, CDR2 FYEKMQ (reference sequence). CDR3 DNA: TGTGCCGGCAGCTTAGAACGGCAATTAGCTAACTATGGCTACACCTTC. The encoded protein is CAGSLERQLANYGYTF.

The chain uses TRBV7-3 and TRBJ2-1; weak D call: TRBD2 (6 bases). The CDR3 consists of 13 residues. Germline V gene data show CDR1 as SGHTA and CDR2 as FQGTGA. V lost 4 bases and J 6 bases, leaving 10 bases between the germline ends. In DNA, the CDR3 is TGTGCCAGCAGCTCGGGGGACGGCAATGAGCAGTTCTTC. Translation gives CASSSGDGNEQFF.

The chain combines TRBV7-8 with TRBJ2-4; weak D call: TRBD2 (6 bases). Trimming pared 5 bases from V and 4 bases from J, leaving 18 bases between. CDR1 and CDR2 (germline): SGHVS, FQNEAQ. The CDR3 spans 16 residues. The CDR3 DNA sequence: TGTGCCAGCAGCGGCCCGGGGGATAGTCAGAAAAACATTCAGTACTTC. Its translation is CASSGPGDSQKNIQYF.

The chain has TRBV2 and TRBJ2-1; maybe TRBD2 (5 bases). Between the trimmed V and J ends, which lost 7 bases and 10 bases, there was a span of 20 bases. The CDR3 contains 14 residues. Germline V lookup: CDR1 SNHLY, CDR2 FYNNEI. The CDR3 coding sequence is TGTGCCAGCAATGGACTCAAGGCTCAGGACGAGCAGTTCTTC. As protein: CASNGLKAQDEQFF.

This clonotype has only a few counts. The CDR3 DNA sequence: TGTGCCAGCAGTAATCCAGGCCCAGAGACCCAGTACTTC. This encodes CASSNPGPETQYF. This chain links TRBV6-5 with TRBJ2-5; D uncertain. The V end lost 5 bases, the J end lost 4 bases, and 11 bases lay between the germline ends. The CDR3 sequence is 13 residues long. Germline CDR1 reads MNHEY; CDR2 reads SVGAGI.

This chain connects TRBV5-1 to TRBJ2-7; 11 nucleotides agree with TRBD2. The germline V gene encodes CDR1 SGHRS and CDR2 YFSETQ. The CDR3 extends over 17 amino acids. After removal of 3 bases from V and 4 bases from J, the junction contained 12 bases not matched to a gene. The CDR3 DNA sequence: TGCGCCAGCAGCTCGAGGCCTACTAGCGGGAGTTTGTACGAGCAGTACTTC. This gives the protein CASSSRPTSGSLYEQYF. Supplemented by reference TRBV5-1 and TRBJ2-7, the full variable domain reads KAGVTQTPRYLIKTRGQQVTLSCSPISGHRSVSWYQQTPGQGLQFLFEYFSETQRNKGNFPGRFSGRQFSNSRSEMNVSTLELGDSALYLCASSSRPTSGSLYEQYFGPGTRLTVT.

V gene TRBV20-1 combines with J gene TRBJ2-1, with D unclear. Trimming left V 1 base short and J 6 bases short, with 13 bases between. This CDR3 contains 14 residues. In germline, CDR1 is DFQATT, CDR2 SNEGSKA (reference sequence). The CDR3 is CSARGIGAPNEQFF. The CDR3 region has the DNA TGCAGTGCTAGAGGGATCGGAGCTCCCAATGAGCAGTTCTTC.